What follows is one TCR beta chain and its context. This clone has just a few counts. Its antigen is not yet known. No qualities accompany the bases; no much larger clone lies one base away. The library was made by the immunoSEQ multiplex PCR assay. Not all clones reach the TCRdb copy of this immuneACCESS table, which keeps in-frame sequences only. Checked studies attribute under half of the gap to unresolved V genes and leave the rest unexplained. In all, the sample holds around 62,000 clones, and about 88% of those were seen once. The top ten clonotypes cover around 2.3% of the sample. This entry belongs to a study of T cell changes during pregnancy in multiple sclerosis (dated by TCRdb to the late 2010s). In terms of the full investigation: The study looked at changes in the T cell repertoire across pregnancy in women with multiple sclerosis.

The CDR3 starts with the cysteine, ends with the phenylalanine, and has 19 residues. Solely the CDR3 DNA is kept, with 57 bases framed from the first base. The V and J genes are TRBV12-2 and TRBJ1-5; TRBD1 is the table's D call and was not checked against the DNA. TRBV12-2 represents a pseudogene. Material: peripheral blood, obtained in the first trimester of pregnancy. The origin of this receptor is a female donor with multiple sclerosis, enrolled in a pregnancy study. The DNA sequence reads TGTGCAAGTCGCTTTAAAGGGACAGGGTGCTATTTTTGGCATCAGCCCCAGCATTTT. Its protein reads: CASRFKGTGCYFWHQPQHF.